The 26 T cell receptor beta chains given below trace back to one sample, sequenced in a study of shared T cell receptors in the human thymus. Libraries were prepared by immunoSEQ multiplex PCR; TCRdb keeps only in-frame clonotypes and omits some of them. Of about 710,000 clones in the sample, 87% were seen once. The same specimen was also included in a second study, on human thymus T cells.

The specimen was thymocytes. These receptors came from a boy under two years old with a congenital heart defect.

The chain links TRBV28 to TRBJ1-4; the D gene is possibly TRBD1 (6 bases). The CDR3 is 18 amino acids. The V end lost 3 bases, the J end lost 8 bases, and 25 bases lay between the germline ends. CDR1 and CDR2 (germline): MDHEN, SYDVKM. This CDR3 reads CASSFPRGMGTKGEKLFF. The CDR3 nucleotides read TGTGCCAGCAGTTTCCCCCGGGGAATGGGGACAAAGGGGGAAAAACTGTTTTTT.

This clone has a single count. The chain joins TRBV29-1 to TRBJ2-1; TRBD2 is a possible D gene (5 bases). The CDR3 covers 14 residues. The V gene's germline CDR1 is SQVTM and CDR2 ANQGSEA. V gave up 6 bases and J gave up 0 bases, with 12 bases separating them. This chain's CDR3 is CSVGRAGSYNEQFF. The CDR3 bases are TGCAGCGTGGGAAGGGCGGGCTCCTACAATGAGCAGTTCTTC.

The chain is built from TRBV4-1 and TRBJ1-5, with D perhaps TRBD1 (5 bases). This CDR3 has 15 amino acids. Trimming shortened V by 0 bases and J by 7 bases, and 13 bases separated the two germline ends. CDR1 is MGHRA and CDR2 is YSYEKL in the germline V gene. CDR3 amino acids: CASSQERGTGQPQHF. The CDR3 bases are TGCGCCAGCAGCCAAGAAAGGGGAACAGGCCAGCCCCAGCATTTT.

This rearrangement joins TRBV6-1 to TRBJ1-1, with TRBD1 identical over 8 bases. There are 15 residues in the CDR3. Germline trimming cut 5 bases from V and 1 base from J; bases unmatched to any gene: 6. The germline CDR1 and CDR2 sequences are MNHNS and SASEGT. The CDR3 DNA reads TGTGCCAGCAGTAGAAAGACAGGGGAGAACACTGAAGCTTTCTTT. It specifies CASSRKTGENTEAFF.

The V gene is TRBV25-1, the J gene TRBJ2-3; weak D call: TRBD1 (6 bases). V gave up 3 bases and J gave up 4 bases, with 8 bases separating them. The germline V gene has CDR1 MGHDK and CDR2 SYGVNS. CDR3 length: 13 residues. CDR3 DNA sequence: TGTGCCAGCAGTGACAGGGGCCCAGATACGCAGTATTTT. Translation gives CASSDRGPDTQYF.

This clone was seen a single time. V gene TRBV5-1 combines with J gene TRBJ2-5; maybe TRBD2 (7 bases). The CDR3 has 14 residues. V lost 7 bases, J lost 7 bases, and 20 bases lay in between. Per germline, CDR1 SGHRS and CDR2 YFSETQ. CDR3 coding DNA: TGCGCCAGCCAAGGGGGGGATCCTCCGGGGACCCAGTACTTC. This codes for CASQGGDPPGTQYF.

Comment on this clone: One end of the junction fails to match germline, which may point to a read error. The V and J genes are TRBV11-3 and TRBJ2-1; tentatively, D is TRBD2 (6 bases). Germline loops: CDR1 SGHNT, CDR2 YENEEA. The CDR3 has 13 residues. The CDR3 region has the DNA TGTGCCAGCAGCTGGGACTCCGACAATGAGCAGTTCTTC. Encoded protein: CASSWDSDNEQFF.

CDR3 loop: CASSGGGTGSYEQYF. Written as DNA, the CDR3 is TGTGCCAGCAGTGGCGGCGGGACAGGGTCCTACGAGCAGTACTTC. V is TRBV6-1 and J is TRBJ2-7, with 9 bases identical to TRBD1. In germline, CDR1 is MNHNS, CDR2 SASEGT. This CDR3 has 15 residues. Germline trimming cut 4 bases from V and 1 base from J; bases unmatched to any gene: 5.

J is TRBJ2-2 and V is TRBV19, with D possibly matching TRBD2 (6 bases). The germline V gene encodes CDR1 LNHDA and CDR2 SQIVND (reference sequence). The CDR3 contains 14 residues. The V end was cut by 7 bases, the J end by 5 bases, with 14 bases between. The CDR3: CASNPREQTGELFF. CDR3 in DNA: TGTGCCAGTAATCCCCGGGAGCAAACCGGGGAGCTGTTTTTT.

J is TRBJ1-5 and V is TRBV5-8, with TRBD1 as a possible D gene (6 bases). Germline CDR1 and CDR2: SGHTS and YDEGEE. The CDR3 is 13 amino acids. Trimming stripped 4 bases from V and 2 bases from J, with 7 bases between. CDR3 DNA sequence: TGTGCCAGCAGCAGGACAGGCAATCAGCCCCAGCATTTT. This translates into CASSRTGNQPQHF.

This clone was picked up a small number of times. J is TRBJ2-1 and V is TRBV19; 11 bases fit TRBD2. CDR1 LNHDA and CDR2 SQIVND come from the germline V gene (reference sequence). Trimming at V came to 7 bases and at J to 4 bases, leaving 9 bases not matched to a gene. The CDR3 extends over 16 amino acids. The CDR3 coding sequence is TGTGCCAGTAAACCAGGGACTAGCGGATTATACAATGAGCAGTTCTTC. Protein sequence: CASKPGTSGLYNEQFF.

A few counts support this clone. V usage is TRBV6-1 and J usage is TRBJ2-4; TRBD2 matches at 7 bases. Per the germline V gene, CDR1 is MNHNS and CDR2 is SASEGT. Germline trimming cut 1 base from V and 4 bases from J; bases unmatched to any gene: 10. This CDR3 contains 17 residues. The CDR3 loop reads CASSEGSGDSAKNIQYF. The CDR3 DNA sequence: TGTGCCAGCAGTGAAGGGAGCGGGGATTCCGCAAAAAACATTCAGTACTTC.

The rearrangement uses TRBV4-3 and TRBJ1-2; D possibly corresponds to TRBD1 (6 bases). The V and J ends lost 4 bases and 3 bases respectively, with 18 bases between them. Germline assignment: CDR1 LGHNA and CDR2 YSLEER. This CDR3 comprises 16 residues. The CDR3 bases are TGCGCCAGCAGCCTAAATCAGGGGCGGAGCGACTATGGCTACACCTTC. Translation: CASSLNQGRSDYGYTF.

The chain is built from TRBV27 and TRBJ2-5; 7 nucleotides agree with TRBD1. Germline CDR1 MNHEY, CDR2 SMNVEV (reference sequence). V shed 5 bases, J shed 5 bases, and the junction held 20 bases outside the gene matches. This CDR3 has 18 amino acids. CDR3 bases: TGTGCCAGCAGTCAAATCTACAGGGGTGCATTTCTTCAGGAGACCCAGTACTTC. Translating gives CASSQIYRGAFLQETQYF.

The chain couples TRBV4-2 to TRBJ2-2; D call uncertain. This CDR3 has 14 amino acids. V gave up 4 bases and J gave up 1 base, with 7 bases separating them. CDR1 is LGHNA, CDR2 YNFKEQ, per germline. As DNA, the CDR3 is TGTGCCAGCAGCCCCTTCGGGAACACCGGGGAGCTGTTTTTT. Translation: CASSPFGNTGELFF.

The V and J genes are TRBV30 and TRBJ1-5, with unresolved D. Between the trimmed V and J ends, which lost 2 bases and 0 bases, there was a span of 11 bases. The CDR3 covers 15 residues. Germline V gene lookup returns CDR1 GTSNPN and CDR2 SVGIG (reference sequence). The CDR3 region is CAWSPGGYSNQPQHF. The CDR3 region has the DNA TGTGCCTGGAGTCCGGGAGGTTATAGCAATCAGCCCCAGCATTTT.

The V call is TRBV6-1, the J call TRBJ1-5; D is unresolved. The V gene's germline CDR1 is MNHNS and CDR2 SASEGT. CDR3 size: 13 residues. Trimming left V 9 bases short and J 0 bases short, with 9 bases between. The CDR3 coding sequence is TGTGCCAGAGAACGGTATAGCAATCAGCCCCAGCATTTT. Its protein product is CARERYSNQPQHF.

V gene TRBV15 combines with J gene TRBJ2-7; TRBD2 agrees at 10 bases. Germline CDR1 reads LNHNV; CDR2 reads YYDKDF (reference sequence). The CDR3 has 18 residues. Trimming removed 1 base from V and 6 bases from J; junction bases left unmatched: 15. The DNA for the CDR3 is TGTGCCACCAGCAGAGTAATTACGCCTAGCGGGAGTCCAGGCGAGCAGTACTTC. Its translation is CATSRVITPSGSPGEQYF. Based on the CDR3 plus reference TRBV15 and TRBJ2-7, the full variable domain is DAMVIQNPRYQVTQFGKPVTLSCSQTLNHNVMYWYQQKSSQAPKLLFHYYDKDFNNEADTPDNFQSRRPNTSFCFLDIRSPGLGDTAMYLCATSRVITPSGSPGEQYFGPGTRLTVT.

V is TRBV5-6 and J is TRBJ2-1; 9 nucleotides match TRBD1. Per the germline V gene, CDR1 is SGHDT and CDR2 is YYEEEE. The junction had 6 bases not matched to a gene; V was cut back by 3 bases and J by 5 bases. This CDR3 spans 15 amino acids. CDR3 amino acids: CASSSDRGGDNEQFF. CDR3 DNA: TGTGCCAGCAGCTCGGACAGGGGTGGTGACAATGAGCAGTTCTTC.

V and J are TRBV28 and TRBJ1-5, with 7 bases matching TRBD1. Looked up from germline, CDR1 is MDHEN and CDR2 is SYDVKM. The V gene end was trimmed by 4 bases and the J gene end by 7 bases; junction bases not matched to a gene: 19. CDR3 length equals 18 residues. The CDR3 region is CASSYARGHRQGRQPQHF. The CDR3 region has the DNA TGTGCCAGCAGTTATGCTAGGGGGCATCGGCAAGGAAGACAGCCCCAGCATTTT.

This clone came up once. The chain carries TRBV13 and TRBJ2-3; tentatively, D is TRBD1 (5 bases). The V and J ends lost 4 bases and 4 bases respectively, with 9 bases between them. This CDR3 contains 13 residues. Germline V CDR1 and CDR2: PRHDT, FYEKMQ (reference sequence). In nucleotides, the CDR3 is TGTGCCAGCAGCTATCAGGGTCCAGATACGCAGTATTTT. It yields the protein CASSYQGPDTQYF.

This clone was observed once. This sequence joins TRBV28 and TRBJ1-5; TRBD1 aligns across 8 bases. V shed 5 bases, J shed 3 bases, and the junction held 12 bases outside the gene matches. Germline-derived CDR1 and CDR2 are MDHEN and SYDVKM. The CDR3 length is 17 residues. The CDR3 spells CASSKHPDRVDNQPQHF. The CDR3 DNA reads TGTGCCAGCAGTAAACACCCGGACAGGGTAGACAATCAGCCCCAGCATTTT.

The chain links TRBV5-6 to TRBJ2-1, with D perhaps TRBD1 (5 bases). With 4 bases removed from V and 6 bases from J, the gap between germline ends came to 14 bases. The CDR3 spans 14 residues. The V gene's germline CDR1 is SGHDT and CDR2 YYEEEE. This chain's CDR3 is CASSNRTQGNEQFF. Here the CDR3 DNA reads TGTGCCAGCAGCAACCGGACCCAGGGCAATGAGCAGTTCTTC.

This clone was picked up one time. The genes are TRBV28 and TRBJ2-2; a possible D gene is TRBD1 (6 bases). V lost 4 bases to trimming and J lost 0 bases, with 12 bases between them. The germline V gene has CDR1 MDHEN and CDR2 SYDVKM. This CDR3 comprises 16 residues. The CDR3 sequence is CASSSQGPPNTGELFF. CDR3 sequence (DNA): TGTGCCAGCAGTTCACAGGGCCCCCCGAACACCGGGGAGCTGTTTTTT.

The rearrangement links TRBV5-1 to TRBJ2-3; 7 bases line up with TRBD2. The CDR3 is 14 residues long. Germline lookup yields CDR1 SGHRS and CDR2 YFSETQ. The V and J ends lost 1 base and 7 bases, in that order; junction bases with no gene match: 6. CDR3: CASSLPSGVHTQYF. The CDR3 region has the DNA TGCGCCAGCAGCTTGCCCAGCGGGGTCCATACGCAGTATTTT.

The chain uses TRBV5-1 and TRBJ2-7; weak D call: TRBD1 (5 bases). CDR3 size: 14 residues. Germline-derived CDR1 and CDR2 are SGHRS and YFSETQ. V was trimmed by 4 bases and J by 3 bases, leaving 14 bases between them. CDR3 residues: CASSPPGHLYEQYF. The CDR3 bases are TGCGCCAGCAGCCCGCCTGGACACCTCTACGAGCAGTACTTC.